The 32 T cell receptor beta chains below were found in one sample sequenced in a study of blood T cell repertoires in COVID-19. Profiling relied on immunoSEQ multiplex PCR, and the TCRdb table lists in-frame clones only, not all of them. This table has about 270,000 clones, 91% appearing once. The sequencing input was PBMCs or T cells enriched from blood (not recorded which). The source of these receptors is a man aged 35-49 years who had been exposed to COVID-19.

This chain uses TRBV5-1 with TRBJ2-2; 11 nucleotides agree with TRBD1. The CDR3 is 18 amino acids. CDR1 and CDR2 from the germline V gene are SGHRS and YFSETQ. Losses at the gene ends were 0 bases for V and 3 bases for J; bases not matched to a gene: 7. This CDR3 reads CASSLVGQGASYTGELFF. CDR3 bases: TGCGCCAGCAGCTTGGTTGGACAGGGGGCATCTTACACCGGGGAGCTGTTTTTT.

The rearrangement joins TRBV9 to TRBJ2-3; D possibly corresponds to TRBD2 (5 bases). V lost 0 bases to trimming and J lost 9 bases, with 11 bases between them. This CDR3 spans 13 amino acids. CDR1 is SGDLS and CDR2 is YYNGEE in the germline V gene. Written as DNA, the CDR3 is TGTGCCAGCAGCGTAGATCCTAGCCAAACGCAGTATTTT. It yields the protein CASSVDPSQTQYF.

This clone was seen a handful of times. The chain couples TRBV19 to TRBJ2-5, with D perhaps matching TRBD1 (5 bases). Germline loops: CDR1 LNHDA, CDR2 SQIVND (reference sequence). The V end was cut by 3 bases, the J end by 0 bases, with 11 bases between. The CDR3 is 15 amino acids. The CDR3 here is CASSIGRQHQETQYF. CDR3 nucleotides: TGTGCCAGTAGTATTGGCAGACAGCACCAAGAGACCCAGTACTTC.

The chain carries TRBV30 and TRBJ2-7; D might be TRBD1 (7 bases). Germline CDR1 GTSNPN, CDR2 SVGIG (reference sequence). The ends were cut back, 1 base at V and 2 bases at J, with 18 bases in the middle. This CDR3 is built from 16 residues. CDR3 loop: CAWSGLGQGGPYEQYF. In nucleotides, the CDR3 is TGTGCCTGGAGTGGACTAGGGCAGGGGGGTCCCTACGAGCAGTACTTC.

This chain uses TRBV3-1 (or the pseudogene TRBV3-2) with TRBJ2-5, with D tentatively TRBD2 (5 bases). The CDR3 contains 14 residues. The germline V and J ends were trimmed by 1 base and 5 bases, with 11 bases remaining between them. CDR1 LGHDT and CDR2 YNNKEL come from the germline V gene (reference sequence). The DNA for the CDR3 is TGTGCCAGCAGCCAAGGAGGGAGAGGGGAGACCCAGTACTTC. Amino acids: CASSQGGRGETQYF.

The V call is TRBV23-1, the J call TRBJ2-1, with D perhaps TRBD1 (6 bases). TRBV23-1 carries the ORF label, with uncertain function. Between the trimmed V and J ends, which lost 6 bases and 5 bases, there was a span of 17 bases. There are 15 residues in the CDR3. The DNA for the CDR3 is TGCGCCAGCAGCCGTCCCAGAACAGGGAACAATGAGCAGTTCTTC. Translated, it gives CASSRPRTGNNEQFF.

This rearrangement joins TRBV27 to TRBJ2-7, with D unresolved. Looked up from germline, CDR1 is MNHEY and CDR2 is SMNVEV (reference sequence). The CDR3 spans 15 residues. V lost 6 bases to trimming and J lost 3 bases, with 18 bases between them. The CDR3 loop is CASSVNPTPLYEQYF. CDR3 DNA: TGTGCCAGCAGCGTAAATCCGACACCACTCTACGAGCAGTACTTC.

V usage is TRBV2 and J usage is TRBJ2-3, with D tentatively TRBD2 (5 bases). Trimming removed 4 bases from V and 2 bases from J, with 19 bases in between. Germline V CDR1 and CDR2: SNHLY, FYNNEI. This CDR3 has 17 amino acids. CDR3 protein: CASSVTKRPPHTDTQYF. Written as DNA, the CDR3 is TGTGCCAGCAGTGTAACGAAGCGGCCGCCCCACACAGATACGCAGTATTTT.

V and J are TRBV4-3 and TRBJ2-3; 12 bases align to TRBD2. This CDR3 spans 19 amino acids. The junction had 14 bases not matched to a gene; V was cut back by 0 bases and J by 7 bases. CDR1 is LGHNA, CDR2 YSLEER, per germline. The CDR3 reads CASSQDGQRTSGTRNTQYF. The CDR3 DNA sequence: TGCGCCAGCAGCCAAGATGGGCAAAGGACTAGCGGGACGAGAAATACGCAGTATTTT.

This clone was recorded a few times. CDR3 DNA sequence: TGTGCCAGCAGCTCGGCCAACAGGGTCGGGGGCTACACCTTC. It encodes CASSSANRVGGYTF. V is TRBV5-6 and J is TRBJ1-2, with D possibly TRBD1 on 6 matching bases. The CDR3 is made up of 14 amino acids. CDR1 SGHDT and CDR2 YYEEEE come from the germline V gene. V lost 3 bases to trimming and J lost 8 bases, with 17 bases between them.

This chain joins TRBV4-2 and TRBJ1-4, with 7 bases matching TRBD1. This CDR3 is built from 16 residues. V lost 1 base to trimming and J lost 3 bases; unmatched junction nucleotides: 5. Germline lookup yields CDR1 LGHNA and CDR2 YNFKEQ. This chain's CDR3 is CASSQVWTGPNEKLFF. In DNA form, the CDR3 reads TGTGCCAGCAGCCAAGTTTGGACAGGACCTAATGAAAAACTGTTTTTT.

This sequence joins TRBV24-1 and TRBJ2-7; 8 bases are a match to TRBD2. V lost 9 bases, J lost 2 bases, and 8 bases stayed unmatched. Germline CDR1 is KGHDR and CDR2 is SFDVKD. CDR3 length: 14 residues. The CDR3, as DNA: TGTGCCACCCAGAAAGCGGGGGAAACCTACGAGCAGTACTTC. Translated, it gives CATQKAGETYEQYF.

This chain links TRBV6-1 with TRBJ2-7; 9 bases are shared with TRBD1. The junction had 7 bases not matched to a gene; V was cut back by 4 bases and J by 0 bases. The CDR3 consists of 16 residues. Germline CDR1 and CDR2: MNHNS and SASEGT. CDR3 sequence: CASSAPGQGISYEQYF. Written as DNA, the CDR3 is TGTGCCAGCAGTGCCCCGGGACAGGGTATCTCCTACGAGCAGTACTTC.

J is TRBJ1-2 and V is TRBV9, with D possibly TRBD1 on 5 matching bases. The V end lost 0 bases, the J end lost 3 bases, and 18 bases lay between the germline ends. The CDR3 contains 17 residues. Germline CDR1 is SGDLS and CDR2 is YYNGEE. This CDR3 reads CASSVDARWGEDYGYTF. The CDR3 DNA follows: TGTGCCAGCAGCGTAGACGCCAGGTGGGGGGAGGACTATGGCTACACCTTC.

This chain uses TRBV2 with TRBJ1-1; D gene unclear. V dropped 1 base and J dropped 3 bases, with 9 bases sitting between them. The germline V gene encodes CDR1 SNHLY and CDR2 FYNNEI. The CDR3 extends over 14 amino acids. CDR3 bases: TGTGCCAGCAGTGAAGAAGAGGGCTACACTGAAGCTTTCTTT. Encoded protein: CASSEEEGYTEAFF.

This clone came up once. The rearrangement links TRBV25-1 to TRBJ2-1; D possibly corresponds to TRBD1 (6 bases). The length of the CDR3 is 16 residues. Trimming removed 4 bases at V and 8 bases at J, with 21 bases between. Germline V CDR1 and CDR2: MGHDK, SYGVNS. CDR3 sequence: CASSGAQGLSGDEQFF. In nucleotides, the CDR3 is TGTGCCAGCAGTGGGGCCCAGGGGTTATCGGGCGATGAGCAGTTCTTC. Complete variable domain (other parts from reference TRBV25-1 and TRBJ2-1): EADIYQTPRYLVIGTGKKITLECSQTMGHDKMYWYQQDPGMELHLIHYSYGVNSTEKGDLSSESTVSRIRTEHFPLTLESARPSHTSQYLCASSGAQGLSGDEQFFGPGTRLTVL.

This chain uses TRBV9 with TRBJ2-7; 9 nucleotides agree with TRBD2. Trimming took 2 bases from V and 1 from J; bases not matched to a gene: 4. The CDR3 totals 15 residues. Germline CDR1 reads SGDLS; CDR2 reads YYNGEE. The CDR3 nucleotides are TGTGCCAGCAGCGTGGCTAGCGGGAAGTCCTACGAGCAGTACTTC. Protein: CASSVASGKSYEQYF.

The CDR3 region is CASERGRRLAGADTQYF. The DNA of the CDR3 is TGTGCCAGCGAACGGGGCCGTCGACTAGCTGGCGCAGATACGCAGTATTTT. The chain employs TRBV7-2 and TRBJ2-3, with 7 positions matching TRBD2. V shed 8 bases and J 4 bases; nucleotides not matched to a gene: 18. This CDR3 is 17 amino acids long. Germline V gene sequence: CDR1 SGHTA, CDR2 FQGNSA.

This clone is a singleton in its sample. The rearrangement uses TRBV10-3 and TRBJ2-1; 7 bases match TRBD2. Germline CDR1 is ENHRY and CDR2 is SYGVKD. The CDR3 is 16 amino acids. Trimming cost V 3 bases and J 8 bases; bases outside gene matches: 13. Here the CDR3 reads CAISDPVGLSGYEQFF. The CDR3 bases are TGTGCCATCAGTGATCCCGTCGGGCTTAGCGGGTATGAGCAGTTCTTC.

The rearrangement links TRBV3-1 (or the pseudogene TRBV3-2) to TRBJ1-2; tentatively, D is TRBD1 (5 bases). Germline V gene sequence: CDR1 LGHDT, CDR2 YNNKEL (reference sequence). The ends were cut back, 0 bases at V and 8 bases at J, with 13 bases in the middle. The CDR3 has 14 residues. As DNA, the CDR3 is TGTGCCAGCAGCCAAGACTCCAGGGTTTGGGGCTACACCTTC. Amino acid sequence: CASSQDSRVWGYTF.

The rearrangement links TRBV5-1 to TRBJ2-1; a possible D gene is TRBD2 (6 bases). CDR3 length: 15 amino acids. Trimming left V 2 bases short and J 6 bases short, with 15 bases between. The germline CDR1 and CDR2 sequences are SGHRS and YFSETQ. Written as DNA, the CDR3 is TGCGCCAGCAGCTTCAGCAGGGCGGGGAGCAATGAGCAGTTCTTC. Its translation is CASSFSRAGSNEQFF.

V usage is TRBV4-1 and J usage is TRBJ1-2; TRBD1 matches 7 bases. V lost 0 bases and J lost 4; bases outside the gene matches: 2. Germline V gene data show CDR1 as MGHRA and CDR2 as YSYEKL. This CDR3 has 14 residues. The CDR3 spells CASSQDAGGYGYTF. CDR3 bases: TGCGCCAGCAGCCAAGATGCAGGGGGCTATGGCTACACCTTC.

This clone was counted once. V and J are TRBV29-1 and TRBJ2-5; D is possibly TRBD1 (5 bases). Germline CDR1 reads SQVTM; CDR2 reads ANQGSEA. The CDR3 totals 11 residues. V lost 4 bases, J lost 4 bases, and 7 bases lay in between. Written as DNA, the CDR3 is TGCAGCGTTGGGCAGGGAGAGACCCAGTACTTC. This encodes CSVGQGETQYF.

The rearrangement uses TRBV19 and TRBJ1-5; 8 nucleotides align to TRBD1. The CDR3 has 16 residues. Germline trimming cut 6 bases from V and 0 bases from J; bases unmatched to any gene: 7. Germline assignment: CDR1 LNHDA and CDR2 SQIVND (reference sequence). For the CDR3, the DNA is TGTGCCAGTAGGGGGCAGGGGGCAATTAGCAATCAGCCCCAGCATTTT. Protein: CASRGQGAISNQPQHF.

The chain has TRBV7-3 and TRBJ1-2; 8 bases agree with TRBD1. Germline V gene lookup returns CDR1 SGHTA and CDR2 FQGTGA. The CDR3 is 13 residues long. The trim removed 5 bases at V and 6 bases at J, leaving 5 bases unmatched. For the CDR3, the DNA is TGTGCCAGCAGCATGGACAGGGAGGATGGCTACACCTTC. This gives the protein CASSMDREDGYTF.

The rearrangement joins TRBV27 to TRBJ1-2; possible D gene TRBD1, 6 bases. Germline values: CDR1 MNHEY, CDR2 SMNVEV (reference sequence). V was cut by 0 bases and J by 0 bases, with 8 bases left in between. This CDR3 has 15 residues. The CDR3 loop is CASSLSSGANYGYTF. Here the CDR3 DNA reads TGTGCCAGCAGTTTATCGTCAGGGGCTAACTATGGCTACACCTTC.

In this sample, this clone turned up once. This chain links TRBV5-4 with TRBJ2-7; 15 nucleotides match TRBD2. From germline, CDR1 is SGHNT and CDR2 YYREEE (reference sequence). The length of the CDR3 is 15 residues. With V trimmed by 3 bases and J by 7 bases, 5 bases remained unmatched. The CDR3 loop is CASSSRTSGREEQYF. CDR3 sequence (DNA): TGTGCCAGCAGCTCGAGGACTAGCGGGAGGGAAGAGCAGTACTTC. The full variable domain, rest sourced from reference TRBV5-4 and TRBJ2-7, is ETGVTQSPTHLIKTRGQQVTLRCSSQSGHNTVSWYQQALGQGPQFIFQYYREEENGRGNFPPRFSGLQFPNYSSELNVNALELDDSALYLCASSSRTSGREEQYFGPGTRLTVT.

The chain couples TRBV10-3 to TRBJ2-1; D might be TRBD1 (5 bases). This CDR3 has 16 amino acids. Trimming cost V 7 bases and J 0 bases, with 16 bases left between them. Germline assignment: CDR1 ENHRY and CDR2 SYGVKD. The CDR3 protein is CAINQGEVISYNEQFF. The CDR3 bases are TGTGCCATCAATCAGGGCGAGGTAATCTCCTACAATGAGCAGTTCTTC.

The V and J genes are TRBV5-4 and TRBJ2-3; D might be TRBD2 (6 bases). The CDR3 runs 16 residues. Germline lookup yields CDR1 SGHNT and CDR2 YYREEE (reference sequence). V was shortened by 4 bases and J by 7 bases, with 22 bases between the two germline ends. The CDR3: CASSGRDLPTLNTQYF. CDR3 sequence (DNA): TGTGCCAGCAGCGGAAGGGACTTACCCACATTGAATACGCAGTATTTT.

The DNA of the CDR3 is TGTGCCAGCAGTTCATCTAGGCAGCACACTGAAGCTTTCTTT. It encodes CASSSSRQHTEAFF. The J gene is TRBJ1-1, the V gene TRBV25-1, with D unresolved. V shed 5 bases and J shed 3 bases, with 13 bases lying between them. Looked up from germline, CDR1 is MGHDK and CDR2 is SYGVNS. This CDR3 comprises 14 residues.

The rearrangement links TRBV7-3 to TRBJ2-7, with D possibly matching TRBD1 (6 bases). CDR3 size: 13 residues. V was clipped by 5 bases and J by 6 bases, with 14 bases between them. Germline V gene sequence: CDR1 SGHTA, CDR2 FQGTGA. The CDR3 reads CASSQSKGGEQYF. For the CDR3, the DNA is TGTGCCAGCAGCCAATCCAAAGGGGGCGAGCAGTACTTC.

This rearrangement joins TRBV15 to TRBJ1-5; perhaps TRBD1 as D (6 bases). The CDR3 spans 13 residues. Between the trimmed V and J ends, which lost 5 bases and 6 bases, there was a span of 11 bases. Germline CDR1 and CDR2: LNHNV and YYDKDF (reference sequence). CDR3 sequence: CATSRTVFQPQHF. CDR3 bases: TGTGCCACCAGCCGGACAGTCTTTCAGCCCCAGCATTTT.